Listed below are T cell receptor beta chains from one sample, sequenced in a study of blood T cell repertoires in COVID-19. Some clones are missing from TCRdb's copy, which holds only in-frame ones; the method was immunoSEQ multiplex PCR. The profile covers tens of thousands of clones, with more than 85% appearing a single time and around 6.5% taken by the ten largest. The sample comprised peripheral blood. The origin of the receptors is a man in his fifties with active COVID-19. Each CDR3 is given with its conserved first and last residue. D genes are given only for firm matches.

V	D	CDR3
TRBV28	TRBD2	CASSSGTSGRALDTQYF
TRBV5-1	.	CASSHEGETQYF
TRBV6-2/TRBV6-3	.	CASSVTGNTNTGELFF
TRBV2	TRBD2	CASRLQRGFTGELFF
TRBV6-5	.	CASRQQGVTGELFF
TRBV15	.	CATSRDTGLTNTEAFF
TRBV6-6	TRBD2	CASSPAGTRGGQETQYF
TRBV30	TRBD1	CAWSTTGSDTQYF
TRBV19	.	CASSIRVRAINMNTEAFF
TRBV7-7	TRBD2	CASSSGTSRDQETQYF
TRBV28	TRBD1	CASSLDLTGGRQPQHF
TRBV7-2	.	CASSLEGVNTEAFF
TRBV10-3	.	CAIKAAAETQYF
TRBV19	.	CASSKPSVNYGYTF
TRBV5-1	.	CASSLRGTPAYEQYF
TRBV6-6	.	CASRATGTGVEAFF
TRBV28	.	CATFNYGYTF
TRBV7-6	TRBD2	CASSSRTSGGDTQYF
TRBV10-3	TRBD2	CAISEDPGGNQETQYF
TRBV7-2	TRBD2	CASSLVVAGGHEQYF
TRBV11-2	TRBD2	CASSALAGGTDTQYF
TRBV5-1	.	CASSLGGGTDTQYF
TRBV5-1	.	CASSPDSGTGELFF
TRBV6-5	TRBD1	CASSLQTGGDEQYF
TRBV4-2	TRBD2	CASRTSGGYNEQFF
TRBV2	.	CASRRWGGDTEAFF
TRBV19	TRBD1	CASRRDRNTEAFF
TRBV13	TRBD2	CASSASGGPYNEQFF
TRBV6-5	TRBD1	CASRGTASYEQYF
TRBV6-1	TRBD2	CASSELREPYNEQFF
TRBV30	TRBD1	CASSRGSGSTGELFF
TRBV5-6	.	CASSLRYEQYF
TRBV30	.	CAWGDGGNTEAFF
TRBV11-2	.	CASSSYRAGGKNIQYF
TRBV20-1	.	CSAYSNEKLFF
TRBV18	.	CASSPSGTLKNYGYTF
TRBV7-9	TRBD1	CASSSRQGDRETQYF
TRBV6-2/TRBV6-3	TRBD1	CASSPRGGTGSKEQYF
TRBV11-2	.	CASSLVSSDPSSGANVLTF
TRBV5-1	.	CASSLRSEKSEAFF
TRBV15	TRBD1	CATSSGRQGWPLHF
TRBV6-5	TRBD1	CASSYSFTGARETQYF